Listed here are 18 T cell receptor beta chains from one sample, sequenced in a study of chemoradiotherapy in HPV16-positive cancers (dated by TCRdb to between 2021 and 2024). Receptor libraries were prepared by the immunoSEQ multiplex PCR assay. This immuneACCESS table, as held by TCRdb, lists in-frame sequences with V and J called but not all clones. Of the missing ones, under half trace to an unresolved V gene in checked studies; the others have no known cause. This sample is represented by about 12,000 clones; 89% of them were singletons. The ten top clones hold 20% to 25% of the sample. Here the sequenced sample was blood, taken from a patient who underwent chemoradiotherapy. The receptors originated from a human donor with HPV-associated anogenital cancer.

This clone was detected a few times. V usage is TRBV2 and J usage is TRBJ2-7; 7 nucleotides match TRBD1. The trim removed 6 bases at V and 9 bases at J, leaving 8 bases unmatched. Germline V gives CDR1 SNHLY, CDR2 FYNNEI. The length of the CDR3 is 12 residues. This CDR3 reads CASSGQVSWQYF. The CDR3 DNA is TGTGCCAGCAGCGGACAGGTTTCTTGGCAGTACTTC.

CDR3 region: CASSLLKTGGTITGELFF. CDR3 nucleotides: TGTGCCAGCAGCTTACTAAAGACAGGGGGAACAATCACCGGGGAGCTGTTTTTT. The chain links TRBV7-9 to TRBJ2-2, with 9 positions matching TRBD1. The CDR3 spans 18 residues. V shed 2 bases, J shed 4 bases, and the junction held 11 bases outside the gene matches. Germline assignment: CDR1 SEHNR and CDR2 FQNEAQ (reference sequence).

The gene calls are TRBV7-6 and TRBJ1-6; D call uncertain. The CDR3 runs 14 residues. Germline CDR1 reads SGHVS; CDR2 reads FNYEAQ. Trimming left V 2 bases short and J 7 bases short, with 9 bases between. Here the CDR3 DNA reads TGTGCCAGCAGCTTATCTCCGGGGAATTCACCCCTCCACTTT. Protein: CASSLSPGNSPLHF. The complete variable domain, with remaining parts taken from reference TRBV7-6 and TRBJ1-6, reads GAGVSQSPRYKVTKRGQDVALRCDPISGHVSLYWYRQALGQGPEFLTYFNYEAQQDKSGLPNDRFSAERPEGSISTLTIQRTEQRDSAMYRCASSLSPGNSPLHFGNGTRLTVT.

The chain combines TRBV5-6 with TRBJ2-2; 7 positions match TRBD2. J gave up 0 bases and V 0 bases, and 5 bases lay outside the gene matches. The germline V gene has CDR1 SGHDT and CDR2 YYEEEE. CDR3 length: 17 residues. CDR3 sequence: CASSLGGGRSNTGELFF. The DNA for the CDR3 is TGTGCCAGCAGCTTGGGTGGCGGGAGATCGAACACCGGGGAGCTGTTTTTT.

The rearrangement uses TRBV15 and TRBJ2-7; weak D call: TRBD1 (5 bases). This CDR3 spans 15 amino acids. The V end lost 0 bases, the J end lost 1 base, and 10 bases lay between the germline ends. Germline V gene data show CDR1 as LNHNV and CDR2 as YYDKDF (reference sequence). The CDR3 spells CATSRDRAKSYEQYF. DNA of the CDR3: TGTGCCACCAGCAGAGACAGGGCAAAATCCTACGAGCAGTACTTC.

In nucleotides, the CDR3 is TGTGCCAGTAGTATAAATCACCGAAGGGGTGAAAAACTGTTTTTT. Translation: CASSINHRRGEKLFF. This chain links TRBV19 with TRBJ1-4; D possibly corresponds to TRBD1 (5 bases). The germline V gene has CDR1 LNHDA and CDR2 SQIVND (reference sequence). There are 15 residues in the CDR3. The V and J ends lost 2 bases and 7 bases respectively, with 14 bases between them. Supplemented by reference TRBV19 and TRBJ1-4, the full variable domain reads DGGITQSPKYLFRKEGQNVTLSCEQNLNHDAMYWYRQDPGQGLRLIYYSQIVNDFQKGDIAEGYSVSREKKESFPLTVTSAQKNPTAFYLCASSINHRRGEKLFFGSGTQLSVL.

The DNA for the CDR3 is TGTGCCAGCAGCCGAAATAGCGGGAAAGAGACCCAGTACTTC. Translation: CASSRNSGKETQYF. V usage is TRBV7-8 and J usage is TRBJ2-5, with 8 bases aligning to TRBD2. V trimming: 5 bases; J trimming: 3 bases; junction bases outside the gene matches: 5. The CDR3 runs 14 residues. Germline-derived CDR1 and CDR2 are SGHVS and FQNEAQ.

This chain links TRBV5-1 with TRBJ2-6; D tentatively reads TRBD1 or TRBD2 (5 bases each). Trimming stripped 0 bases from V and 2 bases from J, with 12 bases between. The CDR3 runs 17 residues. Germline CDR1 is SGHRS and CDR2 is YFSETQ. This CDR3 is CASSLAVGDPGANVLTF. CDR3 nucleotide sequence: TGCGCCAGCAGCTTGGCGGTGGGGGACCCTGGGGCCAACGTCCTGACTTTC.

This clone came up once. The J gene is TRBJ1-1, the V gene TRBV7-3; D gene unclear. Germline V CDR1 and CDR2: SGHTA, FQGTGA. This CDR3 region has 13 residues. V lost 2 bases and J lost 7, with 11 bases in between. In DNA, the CDR3 is TGTGCCAGCAGCTTAGTAATCGGGAATGAAGCTTTCTTT. Translating gives CASSLVIGNEAFF.

This clone was seen a single time. This sequence joins TRBV4-2 and TRBJ2-1; 10 bases line up with TRBD1. The trim removed 3 bases at V and 6 bases at J, leaving 8 bases unmatched. CDR1 is LGHNA and CDR2 is YNFKEQ in the germline V gene. This CDR3 spans 16 amino acids. This chain's CDR3 is CASSQNRDRGGNEQFF. The CDR3 DNA is TGTGCCAGCAGCCAGAACCGGGACAGGGGTGGCAATGAGCAGTTCTTC.

A few counts support this clone. This chain uses TRBV9 with TRBJ1-2, with unresolved D. The germline CDR1 and CDR2 sequences are SGDLS and YYNGEE. The CDR3 spans 8 residues. The germline V and J ends were trimmed by 7 bases and 7 bases, with 2 bases remaining between them. DNA for the CDR3: TGTGCCAGCGGTGGCTACACCTTC. Protein sequence: CASGGYTF.

The chain couples TRBV19 to TRBJ2-2, with D unresolved. Germline CDR1 LNHDA, CDR2 SQIVND (reference sequence). The CDR3 is 17 residues long. V was trimmed by 4 bases and J by 2 bases, leaving 17 bases between them. CDR3 residues: CASSTPGSPSNTGELFF. CDR3 nucleotides: TGTGCCAGTAGTACCCCCGGTAGCCCCAGTAACACCGGGGAGCTGTTTTTT.

This sequence joins TRBV6-1 and TRBJ2-5, with a possible D match to TRBD1 (7 bases). Between the trimmed V and J ends, which lost 2 bases and 3 bases, there was a span of 22 bases. The CDR3 is 18 amino acids. Germline loops: CDR1 MNHNS, CDR2 SASEGT. CDR3 sequence (DNA): TGTGCCAGCAGTGAACCCCTCCGGGGGATCAGGGGGAAAGAGACCCAGTACTTC. This sequence encodes CASSEPLRGIRGKETQYF.

This chain links TRBV4-3 with TRBJ2-7; D possibly uses TRBD1 or TRBD2 (6 bases each). The CDR3 has 18 residues. CDR1 and CDR2 (germline): LGHNA, YSLEER. Trimming took off 0 bases at V and 2 bases at J, with 20 bases between the two ends. This chain's CDR3 is CASSQDIGRGLVTYEQYF. The CDR3 DNA follows: TGCGCCAGCAGCCAAGACATCGGACGGGGGCTTGTCACCTACGAGCAGTACTTC.

The chain employs TRBV6-1 and TRBJ2-3; 9 bases are a match to TRBD2. The CDR3 is made up of 15 amino acids. Germline trimming cut 4 bases from V and 5 bases from J; bases unmatched to any gene: 7. In germline, CDR1 is MNHNS, CDR2 SASEGT. The CDR3 loop is CASSGYAGGQDTQYF. The CDR3 region has the DNA TGTGCCAGCAGTGGTTATGCGGGGGGGCAAGATACGCAGTATTTT.

The chain uses TRBV7-3 and TRBJ2-3; no clear D gene. CDR1 is SGHTA, CDR2 FQGTGA, per germline. The CDR3 has 16 residues. Trimming shortened V by 1 base and J by 2 bases, and 13 bases separated the two germline ends. Here the CDR3 DNA reads TGTGCCAGCAGCTTAAAAGCTGACGAAACCACAGATACGCAGTATTTT. It yields the protein CASSLKADETTDTQYF. The full variable domain, completed using reference TRBV7-3 and TRBJ2-3, is GAGVSQTPSNKVTEKGKYVELRCDPISGHTALYWYRQSLGQGPEFLIYFQGTGAADDSGLPNDRFFAVRPEGSVSTLKIQRTERGDSAVYLCASSLKADETTDTQYFGPGTRLTVL.

The chain carries TRBV28 and TRBJ2-6; 7 bases line up with TRBD2. The V segment lost 6 bases and the J segment 0 bases; nucleotides outside the gene matches: 11. The V gene's germline CDR1 is MDHEN and CDR2 SYDVKM. The CDR3 length is 18 residues. CDR3 in DNA: TGTGCCAGCAGCCCCGGCAGCGGGGCTAGCTCTGGGGCCAACGTCCTGACTTTC. Residues: CASSPGSGASSGANVLTF.

The chain combines TRBV7-9 with TRBJ2-7, with 7 bases aligning to TRBD1. Trimming at V came to 5 bases and at J to 5 bases, leaving 9 bases not matched to a gene. This CDR3 spans 14 amino acids. The germline V gene has CDR1 SEHNR and CDR2 FQNEAQ (reference sequence). The CDR3 spells CASSPIRGTNEQYF. The CDR3 DNA reads as TGTGCCAGCAGCCCTATCAGGGGGACGAACGAGCAGTACTTC.